The 12 T cell receptor beta chains in this list originate from one sample, sequenced in a study of T-cell reconstitution after alpha-beta-depleted transplantation in children (TCRdb year 2016). Library generation was performed with PCR. TCRdb shows the sequencer as Illumina HiSeq 2500. To normalize quantification of the TCRbeta repertoire, the TCR libraries were built with molecular barcoding that relied on unique molecular identifiers. Clones were called with MiXCR by TCRdb after fastp trimmed the public reads at Q25, and only in-frame beta chains were retained. Under each unique CDR3 protein, matching rows form one entry showing the most common genes and DNA. The sample table shows 65,000 to 85,000 distinct CDR3 sequences, and roughly a tenth are seen once. Less than 15% of the sample is held by the ten biggest clonotypes. Read against the paper, the sample's treatment or condition label means: allogeneic hematopoietic cell transplantation with graft depleted of TCRalphabeta T cells and CD19 B cells.

Sequencing was performed on PBMCs, taken before TCRalphabeta/CD19-depleted stem cell transplant. Every receptor here comes from a boy aged 10-17 years with acute myeloid leukemia, due to receive a stem cell transplant.

This clonotype was counted at least ten times. This chain's CDR3 is CASSRDPQGYQETQYF. CDR3 nucleotides: TGTGCCAGCAGCCGCGACCCTCAGGGATACCAAGAGACCCAGTACTTC. The genes are TRBV5-5 and TRBJ2-5, with TRBD1 as a possible D gene (5 bases). This CDR3 region has 16 residues. Trimming pared 4 bases from V and 0 bases from J, leaving 16 bases between. Germline CDR1 reads SGHKS; CDR2 reads YYEKEE (reference sequence).

The sample holds many counts of this clonotype. This chain connects TRBV28 to TRBJ2-1; D is unclear. V lost 8 bases to trimming and J lost 4 bases, with 9 bases between them. Germline CDR1 reads MDHEN; CDR2 reads SYDVKM. This CDR3 spans 12 amino acids. The CDR3 sequence: CASRPAYNEQFF. The CDR3 bases are TGTGCCAGCCGTCCAGCGTACAATGAGCAGTTCTTC.

This clonotype was recorded many times. The chain couples TRBV29-1 to TRBJ2-6; D gene unclear. CDR3 size: 14 residues. Trimming removed 1 base from V and 0 bases from J, with 4 bases in between. Germline lookup yields CDR1 SQVTM and CDR2 ANQGSEA. CDR3 in amino acids: CSVEGSSGANVLTF. CDR3 bases: TGCAGCGTTGAAGGCAGCTCTGGGGCCAACGTCCTGACTTTC. Filled out from reference TRBV29-1 and TRBJ2-6, the complete variable domain reads SAVISQKPSRDICQRGTSLTIQCQVDSQVTMMFWYRQQPGQSLTLIATANQGSEATYESGFVIDKFPISRPNLTFSTLTVSNMSPEDSSIYLCSVEGSSGANVLTFGAGSRLTVL.

In its sample, this clonotype was seen many times. The chain has TRBV7-9 and TRBJ2-7; D is unresolved. The CDR3 runs 14 residues. Trimming left V 3 bases short and J 0 bases short, with 9 bases between. Germline V lookup: CDR1 SEHNR, CDR2 FQNEAQ (reference sequence). CDR3 in DNA: TGTGCCAGCAGCTTGAGGAAAGTCTCCTACGAGCAGTACGTC. Protein: CASSLRKVSYEQYV.

V gene TRBV19 combines with J gene TRBJ2-1; D is perhaps TRBD1 (5 bases). The ends were cut back, 8 bases at V and 3 bases at J, with 5 bases in the middle. The CDR3 loop spans 11 amino acids. Germline CDR1 reads LNHDA; CDR2 reads SQIVND (reference sequence). This CDR3 is CASQGYNEQFF. The CDR3 DNA sequence: TGTGCCAGTCAGGGCTACAATGAGCAGTTCTTC. The whole variable domain, filled in from reference TRBV19 and TRBJ2-1, reads DGGITQSPKYLFRKEGQNVTLSCEQNLNHDAMYWYRQDPGQGLRLIYYSQIVNDFQKGDIAEGYSVSREKKESFPLTVTSAQKNPTAFYLCASQGYNEQFFGPGTRLTVL.

This clonotype was recorded a few times. Being one base from a much bigger clone, this may be a read error. The V and J genes are TRBV19 and TRBJ2-1; D call uncertain. The CDR3 spans 12 residues. CDR1 is LNHDA and CDR2 is SQIVND in the germline V gene (reference sequence). Trimming pared 2 bases from V and 8 bases from J, leaving 7 bases between. The CDR3 is CASSIKQHEQFF. DNA of the CDR3: TGTGCCAGTAGTATAAAACAGCATGAGCAGTTCTTC. Looking up the rest from reference TRBV19 and TRBJ2-1 gives the full variable domain: DGGITQSPKYLFRKEGQNVTLSCEQNLNHDAMYWYRQDPGQGLRLIYYSQIVNDFQKGDIAEGYSVSREKKESFPLTVTSAQKNPTAFYLCASSIKQHEQFFGPGTRLTVL.

This clonotype was counted ten times or more. The CDR3 region is CASSWAGGAGELFF. In nucleotides, the CDR3 is TGTGCCAGCAGTTGGGCGGGAGGAGCCGGGGAGCTGTTTTTT. V usage is TRBV6-5 and J usage is TRBJ2-2; 8 nucleotides align to TRBD2. V dropped 4 bases and J dropped 6; count of bases not matched to a gene: 4. CDR3 size: 14 residues. The germline CDR1 and CDR2 sequences are MNHEY and SVGAGI.

This clonotype came up many times. The chain employs TRBV7-2 and TRBJ2-1, with a weak D call TRBD2 (5 bases). Trimming shortened V by 6 bases and J by 0 bases, and 12 bases separated the two germline ends. Germline CDR1 SGHTA, CDR2 FQGNSA. CDR3 length equals 15 residues. In nucleotides, the CDR3 is TGTGCCAGCAGTTCAGCGGAGAGCTCCTACAATGAGCAGTTCTTC. It translates to CASSSAESSYNEQFF.

Many counts were recorded for this clonotype. V is TRBV20-1 and J is TRBJ2-3, with 8 positions matching TRBD2. In germline, CDR1 is DFQATT, CDR2 SNEGSKA (reference sequence). Trimming at V came to 0 bases and at J to 0 bases, leaving 5 bases not matched to a gene. The CDR3 has 16 residues. The CDR3 DNA reads TGCAGTGCTAGAGACCCACGGGAGGGTAGCACAGATACGCAGTATTTT. Protein sequence: CSARDPREGSTDTQYF.

This clonotype came up many times. V is TRBV5-1 and J is TRBJ2-2, with 9 bases matching TRBD2. The CDR3 contains 17 residues. V shed 0 bases, J shed 2 bases, and the junction held 5 bases outside the gene matches. Per germline, CDR1 SGHRS and CDR2 YFSETQ. The CDR3 DNA reads as TGCGCCAGCAGCTTGGGAGCGGGAGGAACAAACACCGGGGAGCTGTTTTTT. It is translated as CASSLGAGGTNTGELFF.

This clonotype has ten or more counts. V usage is TRBV7-3 and J usage is TRBJ2-1, with 8 bases identical to TRBD1. CDR1 is SGHTA, CDR2 FQGTGA, per germline. After removal of 5 bases from V and 6 bases from J, the junction contained 12 bases not matched to a gene. The CDR3 has 16 amino acids. CDR3 nucleotide sequence: TGTGCCAGCAGCGATTACAGGGGGTCGAATTCCAATGAGCAGTTCTTC. It yields the protein CASSDYRGSNSNEQFF.

This clonotype has at least ten counts. CDR3 sequence (DNA): TGTGCCAGCAGTTACAGGGACGTGCCCACAGATACGCAGTATTTT. Residues: CASSYRDVPTDTQYF. The V gene is TRBV27, the J gene TRBJ2-3, with D perhaps TRBD1 (6 bases). CDR1 and CDR2 (germline): MNHEY, SMNVEV (reference sequence). This CDR3 comprises 15 residues. V was cut by 4 bases and J by 2 bases, with 13 bases left in between.